The 25 T cell receptor beta chains below come from one sample, sequenced in a study of blood T cell repertoires in COVID-19. Sequencing used immunoSEQ multiplex PCR; TCRdb keeps in-frame clones, though not all of them. The repertoire consists of under 200,000 clones, with approximately 85% occurring once and the leading ten covering around 10%. The specimen was peripheral blood. The receptor set was obtained from a woman older than 75 with acute or convalescent COVID-19.

The CDR3 loop reads CASRGGNLSGNTIYF. Written as DNA, the CDR3 is TGTGCCAGCCGGGGAGGGAACCTCTCTGGAAACACCATATATTTT. This chain joins TRBV7-9 and TRBJ1-3; D not certain. Trimming shortened V by 8 bases and J by 0 bases, and 14 bases separated the two germline ends. The germline V gene encodes CDR1 SEHNR and CDR2 FQNEAQ (reference sequence). The CDR3 consists of 15 residues.

The chain combines TRBV2 with TRBJ1-2, with D maybe TRBD1 (6 bases). Trimming took off 6 bases at V and 4 bases at J, with 15 bases between the two ends. Germline-derived CDR1 and CDR2 are SNHLY and FYNNEI. The CDR3 is 14 amino acids. The DNA of the CDR3 is TGTGCCAGCAGCCCCGGGGGGCGCGTCTATGGCTACACCTTC. Protein product: CASSPGGRVYGYTF. Complete variable domain (other parts from reference TRBV2 and TRBJ1-2): EPEVTQTPSHQVTQMGQEVILRCVPISNHLYFYWYRQILGQKVEFLVSFYNNEISEKSEIFDDQFSVERPDGSNFTLKIRSTKLEDSAMYFCASSPGGRVYGYTFGSGTRLTVV.

The V call is TRBV5-4, the J call TRBJ2-1; D gene ambiguous. Trimming pared 2 bases from V and 7 bases from J, leaving 4 bases between. The CDR3 spans 11 residues. Per germline, CDR1 SGHNT and CDR2 YYREEE (reference sequence). CDR3 loop: CASSFQNEQFF. The CDR3 DNA reads as TGTGCCAGCAGCTTCCAGAATGAGCAGTTCTTC.

The chain carries TRBV9 and TRBJ1-3, with D perhaps matching TRBD1 (6 bases). Per the germline V gene, CDR1 is SGDLS and CDR2 is YYNGEE. The CDR3 is 16 residues long. The germline V and J ends were trimmed by 0 bases and 3 bases, with 13 bases remaining between them. The CDR3 DNA reads TGTGCCAGCAGCGTAGAAGGCACAGGGAATGGAAACACCATATATTTT. Its protein product is CASSVEGTGNGNTIYF.

V gene TRBV11-2 combines with J gene TRBJ1-6; a possible D gene is TRBD1 (5 bases). CDR3 length equals 13 residues. V lost 3 bases and J lost 11, with 11 bases in between. Germline CDR1 is SGHAT and CDR2 is FQNNGV. The CDR3 region has the DNA TGTGCCAGCAGCTTGGGGGGGGGACCACCCCTCCACTTT. Translated, it gives CASSLGGGPPLHF.

The chain has TRBV2 and TRBJ1-5, with D possibly being TRBD1 (6 bases). The ends were cut back, 3 bases at V and 2 bases at J, with 14 bases in the middle. Germline lookup yields CDR1 SNHLY and CDR2 FYNNEI. The CDR3 loop spans 16 amino acids. CDR3 sequence: CASSDVTGQRNQPQHF. CDR3 in DNA: TGTGCCAGCAGTGATGTAACAGGACAGCGCAATCAGCCCCAGCATTTT.

The rearrangement uses TRBV7-2 and TRBJ2-2; D is ambiguous. There are 14 residues in the CDR3. The ends were cut back, 0 bases at V and 5 bases at J, with 7 bases in the middle. Germline V gene sequence: CDR1 SGHTA, CDR2 FQGNSA. CDR3: CASSLAFQTGELFF. CDR3 nucleotide sequence: TGTGCCAGCAGCTTAGCATTCCAAACCGGGGAGCTGTTTTTT.

The chain has TRBV5-6 and TRBJ1-4; D not resolved. The CDR3 extends over 16 amino acids. The V and J ends lost 1 base and 8 bases respectively, with 18 bases between them. Germline lookup yields CDR1 SGHDT and CDR2 YYEEEE. In DNA form, the CDR3 reads TGTGCCAGCAGCTTGAGACACGGGCTGACGGGGGAAAAACTGTTTTTT. Residues: CASSLRHGLTGEKLFF.

The V gene is TRBV29-1, the J gene TRBJ1-1; tentative D call: TRBD1 (6 bases). Per germline, CDR1 SQVTM and CDR2 ANQGSEA. The V end was cut by 8 bases, the J end by 1 base, with 11 bases between. CDR3 length equals 12 residues. CDR3 region: CSTLTGNTEAFF. In nucleotides, the CDR3 is TGCAGCACCCTGACAGGGAACACTGAAGCTTTCTTT.

The chain couples TRBV5-6 to TRBJ2-7, with D maybe TRBD1 (6 bases). The germline CDR1 and CDR2 sequences are SGHDT and YYEEEE. The V gene lost 0 bases and the J gene lost 5 bases, with 18 bases spanning the gap. CDR3 length: 16 amino acids. This CDR3 is CASSLAGVGRGNEQYF. DNA of the CDR3: TGTGCCAGCAGCTTGGCCGGCGTAGGCAGGGGAAACGAGCAGTACTTC.

V gene TRBV19 combines with J gene TRBJ1-1; D is unclear. The CDR3 loop spans 14 amino acids. Germline loops: CDR1 LNHDA, CDR2 SQIVND (reference sequence). Trimming stripped 3 bases from V and 2 bases from J, with 10 bases between. This CDR3 is CASSMASANTEAFF. CDR3 nucleotide sequence: TGTGCCAGTAGTATGGCCAGCGCCAACACTGAAGCTTTCTTT. The full variable domain, its missing parts supplied by reference TRBV19 and TRBJ1-1, is DGGITQSPKYLFRKEGQNVTLSCEQNLNHDAMYWYRQDPGQGLRLIYYSQIVNDFQKGDIAEGYSVSREKKESFPLTVTSAQKNPTAFYLCASSMASANTEAFFGQGTRLTVV.

The V call is TRBV4-1, the J call TRBJ2-2, with D perhaps matching TRBD1 (5 bases). The CDR3 sequence is 14 residues long. V was clipped by 2 bases and J by 1 base, with 5 bases between them. Germline V CDR1 and CDR2: MGHRA, YSYEKL. In nucleotides, the CDR3 is TGCGCCAGCAGCCAAACAGGGAACACCGGGGAGCTGTTTTTT. Encoded protein: CASSQTGNTGELFF.

This chain connects TRBV7-9 to TRBJ1-3, with a tentative D call TRBD1 (5 bases). The V end was cut by 0 bases, the J end by 2 bases, with 14 bases between. CDR1 is SEHNR, CDR2 FQNEAQ, per germline (reference sequence). The CDR3 spans 17 residues. The CDR3 region is CASSLAPPGIAGNTIYF. In nucleotides, the CDR3 is TGTGCCAGCAGCTTAGCTCCCCCAGGGATCGCTGGAAACACCATATATTTT.

The genes are TRBV2 and TRBJ1-6; D is undetermined. Trimming cost V 2 bases and J 9 bases, with 5 bases left between them. Germline lookup yields CDR1 SNHLY and CDR2 FYNNEI. This CDR3 is 12 amino acids long. The CDR3 DNA is TGTGCCAGCAGTGAACGGGGTTCACCCCTCCACTTT. Encoded protein: CASSERGSPLHF. Filled out from reference TRBV2 and TRBJ1-6, the complete variable domain reads EPEVTQTPSHQVTQMGQEVILRCVPISNHLYFYWYRQILGQKVEFLVSFYNNEISEKSEIFDDQFSVERPDGSNFTLKIRSTKLEDSAMYFCASSERGSPLHFGNGTRLTVT.

The chain recombines TRBV19 with TRBJ2-2; 7 bases line up with TRBD1. V lost 0 bases and J lost 4; bases outside the gene matches: 8. This CDR3 is built from 17 residues. In germline, CDR1 is LNHDA, CDR2 SQIVND (reference sequence). The CDR3 protein is CASSIERQGRGTGELFF. The CDR3 nucleotides read TGTGCCAGTAGTATAGAAAGACAGGGAAGGGGCACCGGGGAGCTGTTTTTT. The whole variable domain, filled in from reference TRBV19 and TRBJ2-2, reads DGGITQSPKYLFRKEGQNVTLSCEQNLNHDAMYWYRQDPGQGLRLIYYSQIVNDFQKGDIAEGYSVSREKKESFPLTVTSAQKNPTAFYLCASSIERQGRGTGELFFGEGSRLTVL.

The sample holds one count of this clone. The chain joins TRBV6-6 to TRBJ1-6, with 7 positions matching TRBD1. Looked up from germline, CDR1 is MNHNY and CDR2 is SVGAGI (reference sequence). Trimming removed 4 bases from V and 4 bases from J; junction bases left unmatched: 4. The CDR3 totals 15 residues. Written as DNA, the CDR3 is TGTGCCAGCAGTTCGGGACAGACATATAATTCACCCCTCCACTTT. Protein product: CASSSGQTYNSPLHF.

V gene TRBV27 combines with J gene TRBJ1-5; D gene uncertain. CDR1 is MNHEY and CDR2 is SMNVEV in the germline V gene (reference sequence). The CDR3 runs to 11 residues. Trimming removed 8 bases from V and 12 bases from J, with 14 bases in between. The CDR3 sequence: CASGLWSNQHF. CDR3 coding DNA: TGTGCCAGCGGCCTCTGGAGTAACCAGCATTTT.

The J gene is TRBJ1-1, the V gene TRBV11-3; a weak D match, TRBD1 (5 bases). The CDR3 has 14 residues. Germline CDR1 SGHNT, CDR2 YENEEA. V shed 1 base and J shed 3 bases, with 9 bases lying between them. Written as DNA, the CDR3 is TGTGCCAGCAGCTTAGGTGGGGCGGACACTGAAGCTTTCTTT. It encodes CASSLGGADTEAFF.

This sequence joins TRBV5-6 and TRBJ1-2; 8 bases are a match to TRBD1. The V gene end was trimmed by 3 bases and the J gene end by 2 bases; junction bases not matched to a gene: 3. Germline values: CDR1 SGHDT, CDR2 YYEEEE. There are 14 residues in the CDR3. CDR3 nucleotide sequence: TGTGCCAGCAGCTGGGACAGGCTAAACTATGGCTACACCTTC. Translated: CASSWDRLNYGYTF.

This clone has a count of ten or more. The chain employs TRBV7-9 and TRBJ2-3, with TRBD1 matching over 7 bases. This CDR3 has 14 amino acids. CDR1 and CDR2 (germline): SEHNR, FQNEAQ (reference sequence). Trimming removed 10 bases from V and 0 bases from J; junction bases left unmatched: 7. In DNA form, the CDR3 reads TGTGCCACCACCGGGACAGCTAGCACAGATACGCAGTATTTT. Translation: CATTGTASTDTQYF.

The chain recombines TRBV7-9 with TRBJ1-1, with 7 bases aligning to TRBD1. CDR3 length: 15 residues. Germline lookup yields CDR1 SEHNR and CDR2 FQNEAQ (reference sequence). The V gene end was trimmed by 2 bases and the J gene end by 3 bases; junction bases not matched to a gene: 6. CDR3 loop: CASSLSIGTDTEAFF. In DNA, the CDR3 is TGTGCCAGCAGCTTATCCATCGGGACAGACACTGAAGCTTTCTTT.

This clone was picked up one time. V and J are TRBV2 and TRBJ2-5; TRBD1 matches 7 bases. The CDR3 consists of 11 residues. CDR1 and CDR2 (germline): SNHLY, FYNNEI. The junction had 9 bases not matched to a gene; V was cut back by 11 bases and J by 9 bases. CDR3 residues: CALRGSGPQYF. The DNA for the CDR3 is TGTGCCCTCAGGGGGTCTGGGCCCCAGTACTTC.

The chain links TRBV6-1 to TRBJ2-5; the D is unclear. The CDR3 spans 14 residues. Germline CDR1 reads MNHNS; CDR2 reads SASEGT. The V end was cut by 1 base, the J end by 3 bases, with 9 bases between. This chain's CDR3 is CASSEESRKETQYF. The CDR3 DNA reads TGTGCCAGCAGTGAAGAGTCCAGGAAAGAGACCCAGTACTTC.

This chain uses TRBV12-2 with TRBJ2-1; the D segment call TRBD1 is taken from the table without a DNA check. TRBV12-2 is a pseudogene segment. The CDR3 runs to 17 residues. CDR3 protein: CASRLAGVGDRDNEQFF. CDR3 coding DNA: TGTGCAAGTCGCTTAGCGGGAGTAGGGGACAGGGACAATGAGCAGTTCTTC.

The J gene is TRBJ2-5, the V gene TRBV23-1; 7 bases match TRBD1. TRBV23-1 is an ORF, and what it does is uncertain. CDR3 length: 17 amino acids. The ends lost 6 bases at V and 5 bases at J; junction bases unmatched: 18. CDR3 protein: CASRQTLRQGVLETQYF. The CDR3 coding sequence is TGCGCCAGCAGGCAAACTCTCCGACAGGGTGTATTGGAGACCCAGTACTTC.